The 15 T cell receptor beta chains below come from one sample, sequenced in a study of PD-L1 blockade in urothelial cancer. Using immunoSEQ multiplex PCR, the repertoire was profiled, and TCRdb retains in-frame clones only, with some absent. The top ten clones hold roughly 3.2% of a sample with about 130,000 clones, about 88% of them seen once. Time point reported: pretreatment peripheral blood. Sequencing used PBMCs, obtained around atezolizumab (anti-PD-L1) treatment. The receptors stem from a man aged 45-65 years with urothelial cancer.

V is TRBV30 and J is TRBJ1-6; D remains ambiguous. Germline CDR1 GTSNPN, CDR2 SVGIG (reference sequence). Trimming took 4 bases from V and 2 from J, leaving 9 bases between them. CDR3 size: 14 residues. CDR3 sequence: CAWTRRPYNSPLHF. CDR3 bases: TGTGCCTGGACCCGGAGGCCCTATAATTCACCCCTCCACTTT.

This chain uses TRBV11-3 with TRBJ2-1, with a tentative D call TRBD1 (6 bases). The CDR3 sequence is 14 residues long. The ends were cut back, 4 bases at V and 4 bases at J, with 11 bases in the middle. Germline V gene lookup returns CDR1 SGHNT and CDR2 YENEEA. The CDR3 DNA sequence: TGTGCCAGCAGCTCGGACAGCTCTTACAATGAGCAGTTCTTC. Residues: CASSSDSSYNEQFF. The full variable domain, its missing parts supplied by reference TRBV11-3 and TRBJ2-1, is EAGVVQSPRYKIIEKKQPVAFWCNPISGHNTLYWYLQNLGQGPELLIRYENEEAVDDSQLPKDRFSAERLKGVDSTLKIQPAELGDSAVYLCASSSDSSYNEQFFGPGTRLTVL.

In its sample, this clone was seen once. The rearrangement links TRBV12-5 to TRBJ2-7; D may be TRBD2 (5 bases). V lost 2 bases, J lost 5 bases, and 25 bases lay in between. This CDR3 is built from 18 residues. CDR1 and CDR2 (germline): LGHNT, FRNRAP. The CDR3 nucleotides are TGTGCTAGTGGTTTGATGCCCTTTCGAAGAGCTAGCCTCGACGAGCAGTACTTC. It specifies CASGLMPFRRASLDEQYF. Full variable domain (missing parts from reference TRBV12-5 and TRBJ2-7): DARVTQTPRHKVTEMGQEVTMRCQPILGHNTVFWYRQTMMQGLELLAYFRNRAPLDDSGMPKDRFSAEMPDATLATLKIQPSEPRDSAVYFCASGLMPFRRASLDEQYFGPGTRLTVT.

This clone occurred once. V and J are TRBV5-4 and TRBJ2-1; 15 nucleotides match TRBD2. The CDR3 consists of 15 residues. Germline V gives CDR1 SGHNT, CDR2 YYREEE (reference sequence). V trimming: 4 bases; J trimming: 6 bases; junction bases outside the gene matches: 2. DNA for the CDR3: TGTGCCAGCAGCCAGGGACTAGCGGGAGGCAATGAGCAGTTCTTC. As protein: CASSQGLAGGNEQFF.

The DNA for the CDR3 is TGTGCCAGCAGAAAGACAGCCCACTGGTACTTC. Its protein is CASRKTAHWYF. The genes are TRBV6-6 and TRBJ2-4; possible D gene TRBD1, 5 bases. The CDR3 sequence is 11 residues long. The germline V and J ends were trimmed by 6 bases and 15 bases, with 15 bases remaining between them. Per the germline V gene, CDR1 is MNHNY and CDR2 is SVGAGI (reference sequence).

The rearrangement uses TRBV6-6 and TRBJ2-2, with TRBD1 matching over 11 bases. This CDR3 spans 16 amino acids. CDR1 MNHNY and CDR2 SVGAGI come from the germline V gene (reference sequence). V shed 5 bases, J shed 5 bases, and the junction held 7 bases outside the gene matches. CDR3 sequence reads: CASSRPGQGVTGELFF. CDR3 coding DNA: TGTGCCAGCAGTCGCCCGGGACAGGGGGTAACCGGGGAGCTGTTTTTT.

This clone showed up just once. The CDR3, as DNA: TGTGCCATCAGAGACCCTAGCGGGAGGGCCGGGAGTAATGAGCAGTTCTTC. It codes for CAIRDPSGRAGSNEQFF. V and J are TRBV10-3 and TRBJ2-1; 12 bases map to TRBD2. Germline V lookup: CDR1 ENHRY, CDR2 SYGVKD. V lost 6 bases to trimming and J lost 7 bases; unmatched junction nucleotides: 13. The CDR3 spans 17 residues.

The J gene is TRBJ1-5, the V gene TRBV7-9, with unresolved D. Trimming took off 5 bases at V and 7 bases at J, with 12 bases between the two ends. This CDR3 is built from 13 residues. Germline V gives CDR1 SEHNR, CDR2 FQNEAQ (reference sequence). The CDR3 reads CASSQGRTQPQHF. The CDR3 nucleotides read TGTGCCAGCAGCCAAGGGAGGACCCAGCCCCAGCATTTT. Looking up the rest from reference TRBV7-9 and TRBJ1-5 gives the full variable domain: DTGVSQNPRHKITKRGQNVTFRCDPISEHNRLYWYRQTLGQGPEFLTYFQNEAQLEKSRLLSDRFSAERPKGSFSTLEIQRTEQGDSAMYLCASSQGRTQPQHFGDGTRLSIL.

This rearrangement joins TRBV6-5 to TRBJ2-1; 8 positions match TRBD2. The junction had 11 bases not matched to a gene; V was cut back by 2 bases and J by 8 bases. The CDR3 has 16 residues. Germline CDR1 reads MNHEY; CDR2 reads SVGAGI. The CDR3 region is CASSYVQGLVRYEQFF. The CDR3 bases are TGTGCCAGCAGTTACGTGCAGGGACTAGTTAGATATGAGCAGTTCTTC.

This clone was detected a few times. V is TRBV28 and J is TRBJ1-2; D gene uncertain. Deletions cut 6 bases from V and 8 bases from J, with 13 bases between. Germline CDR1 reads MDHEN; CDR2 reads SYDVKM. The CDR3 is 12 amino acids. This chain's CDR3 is CASRRSMGGYTF. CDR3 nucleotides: TGTGCCAGCAGACGGTCAATGGGCGGCTACACCTTC.

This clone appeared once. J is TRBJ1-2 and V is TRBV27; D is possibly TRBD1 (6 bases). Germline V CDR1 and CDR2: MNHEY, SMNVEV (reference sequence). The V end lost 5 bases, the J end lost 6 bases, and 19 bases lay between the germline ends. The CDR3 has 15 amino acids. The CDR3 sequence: CASSRRDTGRNGYTF. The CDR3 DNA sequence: TGTGCCAGCAGTCGACGGGACACCGGGAGGAATGGCTACACCTTC.

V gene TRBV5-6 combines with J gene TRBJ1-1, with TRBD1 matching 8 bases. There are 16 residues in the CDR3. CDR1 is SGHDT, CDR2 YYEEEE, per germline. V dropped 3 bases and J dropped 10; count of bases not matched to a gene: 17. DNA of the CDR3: TGTGCCAGCAGCTCGTTTCAGACAGGGGACTATTTTGGAGCTTTCTTT. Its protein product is CASSSFQTGDYFGAFF.

CDR3 DNA sequence: TGTGCCAGCAGTTTACCCTCGGGAGGGGATACTGAAGCTTTCTTT. Protein product: CASSLPSGGDTEAFF. The chain has TRBV28 and TRBJ1-1; D is possibly TRBD1 (5 bases). The germline V gene has CDR1 MDHEN and CDR2 SYDVKM. The CDR3 loop spans 15 amino acids. V dropped 2 bases and J dropped 5 bases, with 15 bases sitting between them. Drawing the rest from reference TRBV28 and TRBJ1-1, the complete variable domain is DVKVTQSSRYLVKRTGEKVFLECVQDMDHENMFWYRQDPGLGLRLIYFSYDVKMKEKGDIPEGYSVSREKKERFSLILESASTNQTSMYLCASSLPSGGDTEAFFGQGTRLTVV.

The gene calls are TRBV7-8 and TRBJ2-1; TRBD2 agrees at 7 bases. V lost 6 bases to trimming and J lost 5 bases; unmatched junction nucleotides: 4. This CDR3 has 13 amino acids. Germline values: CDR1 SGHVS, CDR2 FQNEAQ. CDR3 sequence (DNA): TGTGCCAGCAGTAGGACTAGTCACAATGAGCAGTTCTTC. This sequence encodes CASSRTSHNEQFF.

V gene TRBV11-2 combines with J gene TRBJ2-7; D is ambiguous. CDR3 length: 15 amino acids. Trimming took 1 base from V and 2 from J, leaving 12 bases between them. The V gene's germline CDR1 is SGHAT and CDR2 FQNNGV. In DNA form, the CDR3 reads TGTGCCAGCAGCTTAGGATACGGTCCGACCTACGAGCAGTACTTC. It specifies CASSLGYGPTYEQYF.